This entry lists 10 T cell receptor beta chains sequenced from one sample in a study of T-cell reconstitution after alpha-beta-depleted transplantation in children. Preparing the TCRbeta library involved the use of unique molecular identifiers. TCRdb independently ran MiXCR on the PCR reads; one entry per CDR3 protein. This sample has some 95,000 distinct CDR3 sequences, with roughly a quarter found just once. The sample in question was PBMCs, obtained before TCRalphabeta/CD19-depleted stem cell transplant. The receptors originated from a boy aged 2-15 years with acute lymphoblastic leukemia, due to receive a stem cell transplant.

This clonotype has more than one count but fewer than ten. The chain joins TRBV6-4 to TRBJ2-1, with TRBD2 matching 8 bases. This CDR3 is built from 15 residues. Germline CDR1 reads MRHNA; CDR2 reads SNTAGT. After removal of 3 bases from V and 10 bases from J, the junction contained 11 bases not matched to a gene. The DNA of the CDR3 is TGTGCCAGCAGTGAACAAGCGGGAGTACCAAACGAGCAGTTCTTC. It translates to CASSEQAGVPNEQFF.

The rearrangement uses TRBV12-3 or TRBV12-4 and TRBJ2-1; perhaps TRBD1 as D (5 bases). The CDR3 covers 14 residues. Trimming pared 6 bases from V and 0 bases from J, leaving 9 bases between. The CDR3 DNA reads TGTGCCAGCAGCTCCAGGGTCTCCTACAATGAGCAGTTCTTC. This encodes CASSSRVSYNEQFF.

The chain couples TRBV28 to TRBJ2-7; no definite D call. In germline, CDR1 is MDHEN, CDR2 SYDVKM. The CDR3 has 16 residues. The V end lost 7 bases, the J end lost 3 bases, and 22 bases lay between the germline ends. In DNA form, the CDR3 reads TGTGCCAGCACCTTCCAAGTCGGAAGATCCGTCTACGAGCAGTACTTC. This sequence encodes CASTFQVGRSVYEQYF.

This clonotype was recorded at least ten times. The rearrangement uses TRBV5-1 and TRBJ2-2, with no clear D. The V and J ends lost 0 bases and 4 bases respectively, with 4 bases between them. The germline CDR1 and CDR2 sequences are SGHRS and YFSETQ. CDR3 length: 13 amino acids. In nucleotides, the CDR3 is TGCGCCAGCAGCTTGGCCTTCACCGGGGAGCTGTTTTTT. It codes for CASSLAFTGELFF.

The rearrangement uses TRBV9 and TRBJ2-2, with D possibly being TRBD2 (6 bases). From germline, CDR1 is SGDLS and CDR2 YYNGEE. The CDR3 extends over 14 amino acids. V was pared by 6 bases and J by 5 bases, with 14 bases between. Here the CDR3 DNA reads TGTGCCAGCACCTGGGGCCGGGAGACCGGGGAGCTGTTTTTT. This codes for CASTWGRETGELFF.

The gene calls are TRBV7-2 and TRBJ2-1; D is possibly TRBD1 (6 bases). V lost 5 bases to trimming and J lost 1 base, with 12 bases between them. The germline V gene has CDR1 SGHTA and CDR2 FQGNSA. This CDR3 contains 15 residues. CDR3 coding DNA: TGTGCCAGCAGCCTTTTAGGGGGTTCCTACAATGAGCAGTTCTTC. Protein product: CASSLLGGSYNEQFF.

This clonotype has a handful of counts. This rearrangement joins TRBV4-1 to TRBJ1-2, with D perhaps matching TRBD1 (5 bases). Trimming took off 3 bases at V and 4 bases at J, with 18 bases between the two ends. Germline CDR1 MGHRA, CDR2 YSYEKL. The CDR3 runs to 16 residues. CDR3 region: CASSHSRDGRFYGYTF. In nucleotides, the CDR3 is TGCGCCAGCAGCCATAGCCGGGACGGACGATTCTATGGCTACACCTTC.

In its sample, this clonotype was seen a few times. The chain carries TRBV24-1 and TRBJ2-1; D is unclear. This CDR3 comprises 11 residues. The germline CDR1 and CDR2 sequences are KGHDR and SFDVKD. The ends were cut back, 1 base at V and 9 bases at J, with 3 bases in the middle. CDR3 nucleotides: TGTGCCACCAGTGATTTAGGTGAGCAGTTCTTC. Residues: CATSDLGEQFF.

The V call is TRBV2, the J call TRBJ2-7; no firm D call. The CDR3 contains 12 residues. Germline CDR1 and CDR2: SNHLY and FYNNEI. V lost 6 bases, J lost 7 bases, and 13 bases lay in between. DNA of the CDR3: TGTGCCAGCAGCCGGAATTACGGTGAGCAGTACTTC. It yields the protein CASSRNYGEQYF.

The chain combines TRBV4-3 with TRBJ1-2; weak D call: TRBD1 (5 bases). Between the trimmed V and J ends, which lost 0 bases and 3 bases, there was a span of 14 bases. The CDR3 extends over 16 amino acids. The germline gives CDR1 LGHNA, CDR2 YSLEER. This CDR3 reads CASSQDRRAEDYGYTF. In DNA form, the CDR3 reads TGCGCCAGCAGCCAAGACCGCAGGGCGGAAGACTATGGCTACACCTTC.